The rows below give T cell receptor beta chains drawn from one sample of a study of graft-versus-host responses after intestinal transplantation. Clones were sequenced by immunoSEQ multiplex PCR, and TCRdb holds only the in-frame ones, with some missing. The table lists about 54,000 clones, about 90% of them singletons. The sample in question was PBMCs, obtained around 95 weeks after intestinal transplant. These receptors were obtained from a human patient who received an intestinal transplant, so some T cells may come from the graft donor. Each CDR3 is given with its conserved first and last residue. The order of the fields is J gene, D gene, clone size, V gene, CDR3 protein, CDR3 DNA. A D gene is named only where the DNA matches it firmly. Part of the rows lack a size; the others show once, few, many or a class for expanded clones.

j_gene: TRBJ1-1
d_gene: .
abundance: .
v_gene: TRBV9
CDR3aa: CASSVGVVTEAFF
CDR3nt: TGTGCCAGCAGCGTAGGGGTGGTTACTGAAGCTTTCTTT

j_gene: TRBJ1-1
d_gene: .
abundance: .
v_gene: TRBV29-1
CDR3aa: CSVVIYTEAFF
CDR3nt: TGCAGCGTAGTCATTTACACTGAAGCTTTCTTT

j_gene: TRBJ1-4
d_gene: TRBD1
abundance: .
v_gene: TRBV4-1
CDR3aa: CASSQRGGLNEKLFF
CDR3nt: TGCGCCAGCAGCCAGAGAGGGGGCCTTAATGAAAAACTGTTTTTT

j_gene: TRBJ2-3
d_gene: .
abundance: .
v_gene: TRBV4-1
CDR3aa: CASSQVEDTQYF
CDR3nt: TGCGCCAGCAGCCAAGTGGAAGATACGCAGTATTTT

j_gene: TRBJ2-5
d_gene: TRBD2
abundance: .
v_gene: TRBV13
CDR3aa: CASSRGGAGETQYF
CDR3nt: TGTGCCAGCAGCCGCGGGGGGGCCGGGGAGACCCAGTACTTC

j_gene: TRBJ2-7
d_gene: .
abundance: .
v_gene: TRBV18
CDR3aa: CASSPEGGYEQYF
CDR3nt: TGTGCCAGCTCACCCGAAGGTGGGTACGAGCAGTACTTC

j_gene: TRBJ1-1
d_gene: .
abundance: .
v_gene: TRBV9
CDR3aa: CASSVAGLDTEAFF
CDR3nt: TGTGCCAGCAGCGTAGCGGGGTTAGACACTGAAGCTTTCTTT

j_gene: TRBJ1-2
d_gene: .
abundance: .
v_gene: TRBV7-9
CDR3aa: CASSKGLWGYTF
CDR3nt: TGTGCCAGCAGCAAAGGGTTATGGGGCTACACCTTC

j_gene: TRBJ1-5
d_gene: TRBD1
abundance: few
v_gene: TRBV30
CDR3aa: CAWSAGQGNQPQHF
CDR3nt: TGTGCCTGGAGTGCCGGACAGGGAAATCAGCCCCAGCATTTT

j_gene: TRBJ1-4
d_gene: .
abundance: .
v_gene: TRBV19
CDR3aa: CASSSGNEKLFF
CDR3nt: TGTGCCAGTAGTTCCGGTAATGAAAAACTGTTTTTT

j_gene: TRBJ1-1
d_gene: .
abundance: .
v_gene: TRBV29-1
CDR3aa: CSVPGERPTEAFF
CDR3nt: TGCAGCGTTCCCGGTGAGCGTCCCACTGAAGCTTTCTTT

j_gene: TRBJ2-7
d_gene: .
abundance: .
v_gene: TRBV7-2
CDR3aa: CASSLVQPGGQQYF
CDR3nt: TGTGCCAGCAGCTTAGTACAACCGGGCGGCCAGCAGTACTTC

j_gene: TRBJ1-1
d_gene: .
abundance: .
v_gene: TRBV9
CDR3aa: CASSVSGRTEAFF
CDR3nt: TGTGCCAGCAGCGTATCAGGGCGGACTGAAGCTTTCTTT

j_gene: TRBJ2-5
d_gene: TRBD2
abundance: .
v_gene: TRBV29-1
CDR3aa: CSVEDFLAGGQETQYF
CDR3nt: TGCAGCGTTGAAGATTTCCTAGCGGGGGGCCAAGAGACCCAGTACTTC

j_gene: TRBJ1-5
d_gene: .
abundance: .
v_gene: TRBV10-3
CDR3aa: CAISEGDWGGASLRQPQHF
CDR3nt: TGTGCCATCAGTGAGGGGGACTGGGGGGGAGCATCTTTAAGACAGCCCCAGCATTTT

j_gene: TRBJ2-7
d_gene: .
abundance: .
v_gene: TRBV7-9
CDR3aa: CASSLRGNHEQYF
CDR3nt: TGTGCCAGCAGCTTACGAGGGAACCACGAGCAGTACTTC

j_gene: TRBJ2-5
d_gene: .
abundance: .
v_gene: TRBV10-3
CDR3aa: CAISEREAGQQETQYF
CDR3nt: TGTGCCATCAGTGAGAGGGAGGCCGGACAGCAAGAGACCCAGTACTTC

j_gene: TRBJ2-7
d_gene: TRBD1
abundance: .
v_gene: TRBV2
CDR3aa: CASTWDSWDEQYF
CDR3nt: TGTGCCAGCACCTGGGACAGCTGGGACGAGCAGTACTTC

j_gene: TRBJ2-3
d_gene: TRBD2
abundance: .
v_gene: TRBV10-1
CDR3aa: CASSDVLAGAGTDTQYF
CDR3nt: TGCGCCAGCAGTGATGTTTTAGCGGGGGCCGGGACAGATACGCAGTATTTT

j_gene: TRBJ2-3
d_gene: .
abundance: .
v_gene: TRBV9
CDR3aa: CASSVSSTDTQYF
CDR3nt: TGTGCCAGCAGCGTATCTAGCACAGATACGCAGTATTTT

j_gene: TRBJ2-1
d_gene: TRBD2
abundance: .
v_gene: TRBV7-6
CDR3aa: CASSQTPTSGGAGGEQFF
CDR3nt: TGTGCCAGCAGCCAAACCCCCACTAGCGGGGGGGCCGGGGGTGAGCAGTTCTTC

j_gene: TRBJ2-6
d_gene: .
abundance: .
v_gene: TRBV5-1
CDR3aa: CASSLAVSGANVLTF
CDR3nt: TGCGCCAGCAGCTTGGCGGTCTCTGGGGCCAACGTCCTGACTTTC

j_gene: TRBJ2-3
d_gene: .
abundance: few
v_gene: TRBV5-1
CDR3aa: CASSPTPLRQGTDTQYF
CDR3nt: TGCGCCAGCAGCCCGACCCCCCTACGGCAGGGTACAGATACGCAGTATTTT

j_gene: TRBJ1-2
d_gene: .
abundance: .
v_gene: TRBV6-5
CDR3aa: CASSSLSHGTAYGYTF
CDR3nt: TGTGCCAGCAGTTCCCTGTCTCACGGGACGGCCTATGGCTACACCTTC

j_gene: TRBJ1-2
d_gene: TRBD1
abundance: .
v_gene: TRBV11-2
CDR3aa: CASSSDRGQGYTF
CDR3nt: TGTGCCAGCAGCTCTGACAGGGGGCAAGGCTACACCTTC

j_gene: TRBJ1-1
d_gene: .
abundance: .
v_gene: TRBV5-6
CDR3aa: CASSLGGRVVDTEAFF
CDR3nt: TGTGCCAGCAGCTTGGGCGGGAGAGTTGTGGACACTGAAGCTTTCTTT

j_gene: TRBJ1-4
d_gene: .
abundance: .
v_gene: TRBV2
CDR3aa: CASSAQGSTNEKLFF
CDR3nt: TGTGCCAGCAGTGCACAGGGTTCAACTAATGAAAAACTGTTTTTT

j_gene: TRBJ2-7
d_gene: TRBD1
abundance: .
v_gene: TRBV29-1
CDR3aa: CSVVGDRGQVEQYF
CDR3nt: TGCAGCGTTGTGGGGGACAGGGGGCAAGTCGAGCAGTACTTC

j_gene: TRBJ1-3
d_gene: .
abundance: .
v_gene: TRBV5-5
CDR3aa: CASSPAIGNTIYF
CDR3nt: TGTGCCAGCAGCCCGGCAATCGGAAACACCATATATTTT

j_gene: TRBJ2-6
d_gene: .
abundance: .
v_gene: TRBV28
CDR3aa: CASSFPGSGANVLTF
CDR3nt: TGTGCCAGCAGTTTCCCGGGATCTGGGGCCAACGTCCTGACTTTC

j_gene: TRBJ2-3
d_gene: .
abundance: .
v_gene: TRBV11-1
CDR3aa: CASSPDPTDTQYF
CDR3nt: TGTGCCAGCAGCCCGGACCCCACAGATACGCAGTATTTT

j_gene: TRBJ1-3
d_gene: .
abundance: .
v_gene: TRBV27
CDR3aa: CASSILGGPGNTIYF
CDR3nt: TGTGCCAGCAGTATTCTCGGGGGTCCCGGAAACACCATATATTTT

j_gene: TRBJ1-1
d_gene: .
abundance: .
v_gene: TRBV10-3
CDR3aa: CAIKSPRGSNTEAFF
CDR3nt: TGTGCCATCAAAAGCCCGAGGGGTTCGAACACTGAAGCTTTCTTT

j_gene: TRBJ2-5
d_gene: TRBD2
abundance: .
v_gene: TRBV19
CDR3aa: CASSEGLAVPFQETQYF
CDR3nt: TGTGCCAGTAGCGAGGGACTAGCGGTCCCTTTCCAAGAGACCCAGTACTTC

j_gene: TRBJ2-3
d_gene: .
abundance: once
v_gene: TRBV12-5
CDR3aa: CASGLFLTDTQYF
CDR3nt: TGTGCTAGTGGTTTGTTTCTCACAGATACGCAGTATTTT

j_gene: TRBJ2-7
d_gene: .
abundance: .
v_gene: TRBV12-5
CDR3aa: CASGVREYEQYF
CDR3nt: TGTGCTAGTGGTGTCAGGGAATACGAGCAGTACTTC

j_gene: TRBJ1-2
d_gene: .
abundance: few
v_gene: TRBV15
CDR3aa: CATSTEMVDGYTF
CDR3nt: TGTGCCACCAGCACGGAAATGGTGGATGGCTACACCTTC

j_gene: TRBJ2-7
d_gene: .
abundance: few
v_gene: TRBV5-6
CDR3aa: CASSFEWGGQVAYEQYF
CDR3nt: TGTGCCAGCAGTTTCGAATGGGGGGGACAGGTTGCTTACGAGCAGTACTTC

j_gene: TRBJ2-2
d_gene: TRBD2
abundance: .
v_gene: TRBV5-1
CDR3aa: CASSPKLPGLDSGELFF
CDR3nt: TGCGCCAGCAGCCCGAAACTACCGGGACTAGACTCCGGGGAGCTGTTTTTT

j_gene: TRBJ1-2
d_gene: TRBD1
abundance: .
v_gene: TRBV19
CDR3aa: CAVQGGYNYGYTF
CDR3nt: TGTGCCGTACAGGGGGGCTATAACTATGGCTACACCTTC

j_gene: TRBJ1-5
d_gene: .
abundance: .
v_gene: TRBV6-1
CDR3aa: CASIEPRGFRQPQHF
CDR3nt: TGTGCCAGCATTGAACCCAGGGGATTCCGTCAGCCCCAGCATTTT

j_gene: TRBJ2-1
d_gene: .
abundance: .
v_gene: TRBV30
CDR3aa: CAWRLAGSYNEQFF
CDR3nt: TGTGCCTGGAGATTAGCAGGGTCCTACAATGAGCAGTTCTTC

j_gene: TRBJ2-1
d_gene: TRBD1
abundance: .
v_gene: TRBV6-6
CDR3aa: CASSYSGQGAYNEQFF
CDR3nt: TGTGCCAGCAGTTACTCGGGACAGGGGGCGTACAATGAGCAGTTCTTC

j_gene: TRBJ2-2
d_gene: .
abundance: once
v_gene: TRBV4-1
CDR3aa: CASSQEEASAGELFF
CDR3nt: TGCGCCAGCAGCCAAGAAGAGGCTAGCGCCGGGGAGCTGTTTTTT

j_gene: TRBJ1-1
d_gene: .
abundance: .
v_gene: TRBV14
CDR3aa: CASSQAPGDGTEAFF
CDR3nt: TGTGCCAGCAGCCAAGCGCCGGGGGATGGCACTGAAGCTTTCTTT

j_gene: TRBJ1-5
d_gene: .
abundance: .
v_gene: TRBV4-1
CDR3aa: CASSQEDQPQHF
CDR3nt: TGCGCCAGCAGCCAAGAGGATCAGCCCCAGCATTTT

j_gene: TRBJ1-6
d_gene: .
abundance: .
v_gene: TRBV10-3
CDR3aa: CAISDGERASSPLHF
CDR3nt: TGTGCCATCAGTGATGGAGAAAGGGCATCTTCACCCCTCCACTTT

j_gene: TRBJ1-5
d_gene: .
abundance: .
v_gene: TRBV25-1
CDR3aa: CASGGQGNQPQHF
CDR3nt: TGTGCCAGCGGAGGCCAGGGTAATCAGCCCCAGCATTTT

j_gene: TRBJ2-5
d_gene: .
abundance: .
v_gene: TRBV29-1
CDR3aa: CSVEMATGQETQYF
CDR3nt: TGCAGCGTTGAAATGGCCACCGGACAAGAGACCCAGTACTTC